A selection of T cell receptor beta chains follows, all from one sample in a study of identifying expanded T cells in peripheral blood. Some clones are missing from TCRdb's copy, which holds only in-frame ones; the method was immunoSEQ multiplex PCR. The data show around 60,000 clones, with about four fifths seen just once and over 15% held by the top ten. The source material was blood. The receptors originated from a person aged 18 to 69 in good health. Both conserved end residues are part of each CDR3. D genes are given only for firm matches. Clone size appears in some rows only: once, few, many, or a class for an expanded clone.

J gene: TRBJ2-1
D gene: .
V gene: TRBV5-6
clone size: .
CDR3 protein: CASSLEGGLYNEQFF
CDR3 DNA: TGTGCCAGCAGCTTGGAGGGGGGGCTCTACAATGAGCAGTTCTTC

J gene: TRBJ2-7
D gene: .
V gene: TRBV27
clone size: .
CDR3 protein: CASSLGHKVYEQYF
CDR3 DNA: TGTGCCAGCAGTTTGGGACACAAAGTTTACGAGCAGTACTTC

J gene: TRBJ2-1
D gene: TRBD2
V gene: TRBV5-4
clone size: .
CDR3 protein: CASSFGTSGNNNEQFF
CDR3 DNA: TGTGCCAGCAGCTTTGGGACTAGCGGGAATAACAATGAGCAGTTCTTC

J gene: TRBJ2-3
D gene: .
V gene: TRBV14
clone size: few
CDR3 protein: CASSTTTRRYTDTQYF
CDR3 DNA: TGTGCCAGCAGTACGACGACTCGACGATACACAGATACGCAGTATTTT

J gene: TRBJ2-1
D gene: TRBD2
V gene: TRBV7-2
clone size: .
CDR3 protein: CASSRGRRNNEQFF
CDR3 DNA: TGTGCCAGCAGCCGCGGGAGAAGGAACAATGAGCAGTTCTTC

J gene: TRBJ2-1
D gene: TRBD2
V gene: TRBV5-1
clone size: .
CDR3 protein: CASTTSRREGEQFF
CDR3 DNA: TGCGCCAGCACCACTAGCAGGCGGGAGGGTGAGCAGTTCTTC

J gene: TRBJ1-2
D gene: TRBD1
V gene: TRBV2
clone size: .
CDR3 protein: CASREGQVNYGYTF
CDR3 DNA: TGTGCCAGCAGGGAGGGACAGGTGAATTATGGCTACACCTTC

J gene: TRBJ2-5
D gene: TRBD2
V gene: TRBV29-1
clone size: .
CDR3 protein: CSVGEGETQYF
CDR3 DNA: TGCAGCGTTGGGGAGGGCGAGACCCAGTACTTC

J gene: TRBJ2-5
D gene: TRBD1
V gene: TRBV9
clone size: .
CDR3 protein: CASQRTGEETQYF
CDR3 DNA: TGTGCCAGCCAGAGGACAGGGGAAGAGACCCAGTACTTC

J gene: TRBJ1-4
D gene: .
V gene: TRBV30
clone size: .
CDR3 protein: CAWSGPADEKLFF
CDR3 DNA: TGTGCCTGGAGTGGCCCGGCGGATGAAAAACTGTTTTTT

J gene: TRBJ2-2
D gene: TRBD2
V gene: TRBV7-7
clone size: .
CDR3 protein: CASSQSLAGAGELFF
CDR3 DNA: TGTGCCAGCAGCCAATCGCTAGCGGGAGCCGGGGAGCTGTTTTTT

J gene: TRBJ2-1
D gene: .
V gene: TRBV30
clone size: medium-sized
CDR3 protein: CAWSVGDNEQFF
CDR3 DNA: TGTGCCTGGAGTGTCGGAGACAATGAGCAGTTCTTC

J gene: TRBJ1-1
D gene: .
V gene: TRBV6-1
clone size: .
CDR3 protein: CASSEVDNTEAFF
CDR3 DNA: TGTGCCAGCAGTGAAGTGGATAATACTGAAGCTTTCTTT

J gene: TRBJ2-1
D gene: .
V gene: TRBV19
clone size: .
CDR3 protein: CASSMGNSYNEQFF
CDR3 DNA: TGTGCCAGTAGTATGGGCAACTCCTACAATGAGCAGTTCTTC

J gene: TRBJ2-5
D gene: TRBD2
V gene: TRBV5-5
clone size: .
CDR3 protein: CASSPGTSGRARAETQYF
CDR3 DNA: TGTGCCAGCAGCCCCGGGACTAGCGGGAGGGCGCGGGCGGAGACCCAGTACTTC

J gene: TRBJ2-1
D gene: TRBD1
V gene: TRBV6-5
clone size: .
CDR3 protein: CASRDRGWGEQFF
CDR3 DNA: TGTGCCAGCAGAGACAGGGGTTGGGGTGAGCAGTTCTTC

J gene: TRBJ2-1
D gene: .
V gene: TRBV27
clone size: .
CDR3 protein: CASSPPARHNEQFF
CDR3 DNA: TGTGCCAGCAGTCCCCCGGCCCGCCACAATGAGCAGTTCTTC

J gene: TRBJ2-2
D gene: .
V gene: TRBV5-1
clone size: few
CDR3 protein: CASSLGSGSHTGELFF
CDR3 DNA: TGCGCCAGCAGCTTGGGGTCAGGGTCTCACACCGGGGAGCTGTTTTTT

J gene: TRBJ2-3
D gene: TRBD2
V gene: TRBV11-2
clone size: .
CDR3 protein: CASSFGSGGRDTQYF
CDR3 DNA: TGTGCCAGCAGCTTTGGTAGCGGGGGGAGGGATACGCAGTATTTT

J gene: TRBJ2-3
D gene: TRBD2
V gene: TRBV7-9
clone size: .
CDR3 protein: CASSTLAGFTDTQYF
CDR3 DNA: TGTGCCAGCAGTACACTAGCGGGGTTCACAGATACGCAGTATTTT

J gene: TRBJ2-3
D gene: .
V gene: TRBV18
clone size: .
CDR3 protein: CASSPQLGTDTQYF
CDR3 DNA: TGTGCCAGCTCTCCCCAACTCGGCACAGATACGCAGTATTTT

J gene: TRBJ2-3
D gene: .
V gene: TRBV5-4
clone size: few
CDR3 protein: CASSRSGASTDTQYF
CDR3 DNA: TGTGCCAGCAGCCGGAGTGGGGCGAGCACAGATACGCAGTATTTT

J gene: TRBJ2-2
D gene: .
V gene: TRBV18
clone size: .
CDR3 protein: CASSERGTGELFF
CDR3 DNA: TGTGCCAGCTCAGAAAGGGGGACCGGGGAGCTGTTTTTT

J gene: TRBJ2-5
D gene: .
V gene: TRBV15
clone size: .
CDR3 protein: CATSRDNGRETQYF
CDR3 DNA: TGTGCCACCAGCAGAGATAACGGTCGGGAGACCCAGTACTTC

J gene: TRBJ2-5
D gene: TRBD2
V gene: TRBV18
clone size: .
CDR3 protein: CASSQGLQETQYF
CDR3 DNA: TGTGCCAGCTCGCAGGGACTACAAGAGACCCAGTACTTC

J gene: TRBJ1-4
D gene: TRBD1
V gene: TRBV7-9
clone size: .
CDR3 protein: CASSLDRGNEKLFF
CDR3 DNA: TGTGCCAGCAGCTTGGACAGGGGTAATGAAAAACTGTTTTTT

J gene: TRBJ2-1
D gene: .
V gene: TRBV27
clone size: .
CDR3 protein: CASTHMHEQFF
CDR3 DNA: TGTGCCAGCACCCACATGCATGAGCAGTTCTTC

J gene: TRBJ2-3
D gene: .
V gene: TRBV6-4
clone size: .
CDR3 protein: CASSDYGGSTDTQYF
CDR3 DNA: TGTGCCAGCAGTGACTACGGTGGGAGCACAGATACGCAGTATTTT

J gene: TRBJ2-7
D gene: TRBD2
V gene: TRBV4-2
clone size: .
CDR3 protein: CASSQDPPGGRAYEQYF
CDR3 DNA: TGTGCCAGCAGCCAAGACCCCCCGGGAGGGAGGGCCTACGAGCAGTACTTC